Reported below is one T cell receptor (beta chain). The data are from a study of blood T cell repertoires in COVID-19. Clones were sequenced by immunoSEQ multiplex PCR, and TCRdb holds only the in-frame ones, with some missing. This repertoire shows around 37,000 clones, about nine tenths found once; its top ten account for around 20%. Germline CDR1 reads KGHSY; CDR2 reads FQNENV. The CDR3 totals 14 residues. The V gene lost 6 bases and the J gene lost 3 bases, with 14 bases spanning the gap. The rearrangement uses TRBV16 and TRBJ1-1; D is perhaps TRBD1 (6 bases). This sequence originates from a man between 60 and 75 years old with acute or convalescent COVID-19. Sequenced input: peripheral blood. CDR3 amino acids: CASRQDRFYTEAFF. CDR3 DNA sequence: TGTGCCAGCAGACAAGACAGGTTCTACACTGAAGCTTTCTTT.